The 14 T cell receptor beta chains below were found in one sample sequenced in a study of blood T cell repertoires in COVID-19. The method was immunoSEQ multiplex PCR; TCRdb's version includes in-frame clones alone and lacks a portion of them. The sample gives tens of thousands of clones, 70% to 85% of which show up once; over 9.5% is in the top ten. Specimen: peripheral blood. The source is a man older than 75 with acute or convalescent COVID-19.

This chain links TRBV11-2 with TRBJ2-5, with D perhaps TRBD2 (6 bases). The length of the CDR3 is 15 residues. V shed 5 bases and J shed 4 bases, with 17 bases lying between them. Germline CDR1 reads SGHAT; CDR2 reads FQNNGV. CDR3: CASSPRGLSRETQYF. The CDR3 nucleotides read TGTGCCAGCAGCCCCCGGGGACTTTCCAGAGAGACCCAGTACTTC. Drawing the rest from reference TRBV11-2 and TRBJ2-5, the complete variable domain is EAGVAQSPRYKIIEKRQSVAFWCNPISGHATLYWYQQILGQGPKLLIQFQNNGVVDDSQLPKDRFSAERLKGVDSTLKIQPAKLEDSAVYLCASSPRGLSRETQYFGPGTRLLVL.

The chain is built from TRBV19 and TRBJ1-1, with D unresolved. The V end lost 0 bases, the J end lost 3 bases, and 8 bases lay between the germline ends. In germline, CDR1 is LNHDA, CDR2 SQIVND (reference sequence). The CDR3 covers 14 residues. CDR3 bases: TGTGCCAGTAGTATAGACCCACAGTACACTGAAGCTTTCTTT. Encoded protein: CASSIDPQYTEAFF.

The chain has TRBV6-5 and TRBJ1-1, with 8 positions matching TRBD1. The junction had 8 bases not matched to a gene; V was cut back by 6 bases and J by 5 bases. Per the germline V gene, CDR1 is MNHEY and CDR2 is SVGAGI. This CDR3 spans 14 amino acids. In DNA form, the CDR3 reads TGTGCCAGCAGAGCAACAGGGGGGGGGACTGAAGCTTTCTTT. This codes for CASRATGGGTEAFF.

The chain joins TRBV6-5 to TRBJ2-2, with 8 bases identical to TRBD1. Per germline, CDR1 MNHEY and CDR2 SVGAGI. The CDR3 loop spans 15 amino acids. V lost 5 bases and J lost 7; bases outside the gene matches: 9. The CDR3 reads CASSRTGPIGGELFF. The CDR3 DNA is TGTGCCAGCAGTCGGACAGGGCCGATCGGCGGGGAGCTGTTTTTT.

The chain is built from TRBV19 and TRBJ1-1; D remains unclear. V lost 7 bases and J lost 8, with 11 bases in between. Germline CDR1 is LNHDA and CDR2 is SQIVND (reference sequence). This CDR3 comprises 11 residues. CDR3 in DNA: TGTGCCAGTACTTATTTTTCGGAAGCTTTCTTT. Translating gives CASTYFSEAFF.

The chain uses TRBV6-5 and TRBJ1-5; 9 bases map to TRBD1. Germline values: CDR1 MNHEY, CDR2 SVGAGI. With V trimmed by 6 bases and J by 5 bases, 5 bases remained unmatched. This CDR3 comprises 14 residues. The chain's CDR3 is CASSRDRVDQPQHF. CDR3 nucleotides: TGTGCCAGCAGCCGGGACAGGGTAGATCAGCCCCAGCATTTT.

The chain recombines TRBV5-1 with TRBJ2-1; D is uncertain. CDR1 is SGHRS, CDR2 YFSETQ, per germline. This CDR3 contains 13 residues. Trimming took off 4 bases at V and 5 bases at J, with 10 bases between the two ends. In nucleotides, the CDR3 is TGCGCCAGCAGCCCCCTTCCAGACAATGAGCAGTTCTTC. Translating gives CASSPLPDNEQFF.

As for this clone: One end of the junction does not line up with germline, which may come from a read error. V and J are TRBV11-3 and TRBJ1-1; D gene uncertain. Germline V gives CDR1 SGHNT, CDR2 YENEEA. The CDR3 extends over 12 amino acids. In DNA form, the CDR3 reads TGTACCAGCAGCTTACAGAACACTGAAGCTTTCTTT. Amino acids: CTSSLQNTEAFF.

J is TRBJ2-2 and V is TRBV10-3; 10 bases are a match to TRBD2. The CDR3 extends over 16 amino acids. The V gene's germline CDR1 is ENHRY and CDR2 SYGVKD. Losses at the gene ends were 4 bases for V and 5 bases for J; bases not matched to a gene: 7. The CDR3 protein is CAISGGPSGRTGELFF. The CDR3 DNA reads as TGTGCCATCAGTGGGGGGCCTAGCGGGAGAACCGGGGAGCTGTTTTTT.

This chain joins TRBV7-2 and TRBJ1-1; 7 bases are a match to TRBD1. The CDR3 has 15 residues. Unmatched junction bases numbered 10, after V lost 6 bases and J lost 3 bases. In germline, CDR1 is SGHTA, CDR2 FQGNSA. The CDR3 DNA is TGTGCCAGCAGGGTACTCTCAGGGGGATACACTGAAGCTTTCTTT. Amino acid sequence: CASRVLSGGYTEAFF.

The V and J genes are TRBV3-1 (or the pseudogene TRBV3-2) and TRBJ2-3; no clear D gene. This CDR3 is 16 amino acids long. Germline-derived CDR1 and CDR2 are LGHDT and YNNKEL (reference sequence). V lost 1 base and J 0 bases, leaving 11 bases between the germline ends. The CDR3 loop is CASSQVLTESTDTQYF. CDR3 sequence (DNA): TGTGCCAGCAGCCAAGTTTTAACGGAGAGCACAGATACGCAGTATTTT.

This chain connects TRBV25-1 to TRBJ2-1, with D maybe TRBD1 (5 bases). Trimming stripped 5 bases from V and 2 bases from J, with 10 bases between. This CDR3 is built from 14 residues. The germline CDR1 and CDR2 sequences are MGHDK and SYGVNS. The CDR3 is CASSSGRTYNEQFF. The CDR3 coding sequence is TGTGCCAGCAGTTCAGGGCGCACCTACAATGAGCAGTTCTTC.

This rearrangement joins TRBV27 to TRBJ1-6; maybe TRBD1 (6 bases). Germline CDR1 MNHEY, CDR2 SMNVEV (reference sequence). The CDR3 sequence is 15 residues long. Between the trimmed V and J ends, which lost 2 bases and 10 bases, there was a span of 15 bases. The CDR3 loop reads CASSLNGRGSSPLHF. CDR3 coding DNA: TGTGCCAGCAGTTTAAACGGCAGGGGTAGCTCACCCCTCCACTTT.

The CDR3, as DNA: TGTGCCAGTAGTATAGATGGACAGGGGGCGACTGAAGCTTTCTTT. Protein: CASSIDGQGATEAFF. V is TRBV19 and J is TRBJ1-1; 11 bases map to TRBD1. Unmatched junction bases numbered 2, after V lost 0 bases and J lost 5 bases. CDR1 and CDR2 from the germline V gene are LNHDA and SQIVND (reference sequence). The CDR3 loop spans 15 amino acids. Combining the CDR3 with reference TRBV19 and TRBJ1-1 gives the whole variable domain DGGITQSPKYLFRKEGQNVTLSCEQNLNHDAMYWYRQDPGQGLRLIYYSQIVNDFQKGDIAEGYSVSREKKESFPLTVTSAQKNPTAFYLCASSIDGQGATEAFFGQGTRLTVV.